One sample yielded the 32 T cell receptor beta chains listed below, sequenced in a study of blood T cell repertoires in COVID-19. Here immunoSEQ multiplex PCR was the method, and the copy in TCRdb shows in-frame clones only, minus some. The sample shows about 170,000 clones, 83% of them seen only once. The sample consisted of PBMCs or T cells enriched from blood (not recorded which). The receptors were sampled from a woman in her forties or fifties in a cohort exposed to, infected with or recovered from COVID-19 (not recorded which).

This rearrangement joins TRBV5-4 to TRBJ2-1; D perhaps matches TRBD2 (6 bases). The CDR3 is 16 residues long. The ends were cut back, 0 bases at V and 0 bases at J, with 10 bases in the middle. The V gene's germline CDR1 is SGHNT and CDR2 YYREEE (reference sequence). The CDR3 protein is CASSLAVEGSYNEQFF. The CDR3 coding sequence is TGTGCCAGCAGCTTGGCCGTGGAGGGCTCCTACAATGAGCAGTTCTTC.

This clone was seen a few times. This chain links TRBV2 with TRBJ2-5; 13 bases agree with TRBD2. This CDR3 is built from 15 residues. Germline CDR1 and CDR2: SNHLY and FYNNEI. Trimming at V came to 6 bases and at J to 4 bases, leaving 5 bases not matched to a gene. The CDR3 region is CASSLTSGGSETQYF. The CDR3, as DNA: TGTGCCAGCAGCCTGACTAGCGGGGGGTCAGAGACCCAGTACTTC.

The CDR3 DNA is TGTGCCAGCAGTTCGTACAGGGTATCCTATGGCTACACCTTC. It is translated as CASSSYRVSYGYTF. The chain recombines TRBV28 with TRBJ1-2, with D perhaps TRBD1 (6 bases). Germline loops: CDR1 MDHEN, CDR2 SYDVKM. V was pared by 4 bases and J by 4 bases, with 13 bases between. The CDR3 has 14 amino acids.

The V and J genes are TRBV28 and TRBJ2-5; D is perhaps TRBD2 (6 bases). The CDR3 length is 15 residues. Germline V gene data show CDR1 as MDHEN and CDR2 as SYDVKM. V was trimmed by 4 bases and J by 2 bases, leaving 14 bases between them. CDR3 DNA: TGTGCCAGCAGTTCAACCAATAGCGGACAAGAGACCCAGTACTTC. Amino acid sequence: CASSSTNSGQETQYF.

The chain joins TRBV6-5 to TRBJ2-7; 9 bases map to TRBD1. CDR1 is MNHEY, CDR2 SVGAGI, per germline. J lost 1 base, V lost 6 bases, and 1 base had no gene match. CDR3 length equals 13 residues. The DNA for the CDR3 is TGTGCCAGCAGCGACAGGGGGTCCTACGAGCAGTACTTC. Its translation: CASSDRGSYEQYF.

V is TRBV6-2 or TRBV6-3 and J is TRBJ1-2, with D perhaps matching TRBD1 (5 bases). This CDR3 is built from 13 residues. Trimming shortened V by 2 bases and J by 5 bases, and 9 bases separated the two germline ends. The germline V gene encodes CDR1 MNHEY and CDR2 SVGEGT. The CDR3 DNA follows: TGTGCCAGCAGTTACAATACAGGTTATGGCTACACCTTC. This encodes CASSYNTGYGYTF.

The chain combines TRBV27 with TRBJ2-3; D is possibly TRBD1 (5 bases). V was clipped by 5 bases and J by 2 bases, with 8 bases between them. The CDR3 covers 13 residues. Germline V gene lookup returns CDR1 MNHEY and CDR2 SMNVEV (reference sequence). CDR3 sequence: CASSEQDTDTQYF. CDR3 bases: TGTGCCAGCAGTGAACAGGACACAGATACGCAGTATTTT.

The rearrangement uses TRBV12-5 and TRBJ2-5, with D unclear. V lost 1 base and J 1 base, leaving 4 bases between the germline ends. Germline lookup yields CDR1 LGHNT and CDR2 FRNRAP. The CDR3 totals 13 residues. The CDR3 DNA reads as TGTGCTAGTGGTTTGGCGTCCCAAGAGACCCAGTACTTC. Its translation is CASGLASQETQYF.

The V call is TRBV4-1, the J call TRBJ2-7, with TRBD2 identical over 7 bases. V dropped 1 base and J dropped 4; count of bases not matched to a gene: 13. This CDR3 is built from 17 residues. Germline V lookup: CDR1 MGHRA, CDR2 YSYEKL. The CDR3: CASSQVRGPGGRYEQYF. DNA of the CDR3: TGCGCCAGCAGCCAAGTGAGGGGCCCGGGGGGTAGGTACGAGCAGTACTTC.

The chain combines TRBV6-5 with TRBJ1-5, with TRBD1 as a possible D gene (6 bases). CDR1 is MNHEY and CDR2 is SVGAGI in the germline V gene. The V end lost 6 bases, the J end lost 1 base, and 10 bases lay between the germline ends. The CDR3 runs 14 residues. CDR3 sequence reads: CASSHGQSNQPQHF. The CDR3 DNA follows: TGTGCCAGCAGCCATGGACAGAGCAATCAGCCCCAGCATTTT.

The chain uses TRBV5-4 and TRBJ2-3; D remains ambiguous. Germline CDR1 SGHNT, CDR2 YYREEE (reference sequence). This CDR3 has 13 residues. Trimming took 3 bases from V and 7 from J, leaving 12 bases between them. CDR3 bases: TGTGCCAGCAGCTCTAATACAGTCCATACGCAGTATTTT. Its protein product is CASSSNTVHTQYF.

V is TRBV5-4 and J is TRBJ2-2, with 9 bases matching TRBD1. Trimming cost V 0 bases and J 7 bases; bases outside gene matches: 4. This CDR3 spans 15 amino acids. Germline V lookup: CDR1 SGHNT, CDR2 YYREEE (reference sequence). CDR3 in amino acids: CASSLGGQGNGELFF. The CDR3 region has the DNA TGTGCCAGCAGCTTGGGTGGACAGGGGAACGGGGAGCTGTTTTTT.

The J gene is TRBJ2-5, the V gene TRBV29-1; no definite D call. The length of the CDR3 is 10 residues. V was pared by 4 bases and J by 5 bases, with 5 bases between. Germline loops: CDR1 SQVTM, CDR2 ANQGSEA. CDR3 in amino acids: CSVGAETQYF. For the CDR3, the DNA is TGCAGCGTTGGGGCGGAGACCCAGTACTTC.

The V gene is TRBV5-1, the J gene TRBJ1-4; weak D call: TRBD1 (6 bases). This CDR3 is 17 amino acids long. Germline CDR1 and CDR2: SGHRS and YFSETQ. V was clipped by 2 bases and J by 4 bases, with 18 bases between them. The CDR3 DNA follows: TGCGCCAGCAGCTTAACAAACCCAACAGGGCGTAATGAAAAACTGTTTTTT. Translation gives CASSLTNPTGRNEKLFF.

The chain is built from TRBV7-2 and TRBJ2-3; a possible D gene is TRBD2 (7 bases). In germline, CDR1 is SGHTA, CDR2 FQGNSA. V was trimmed by 0 bases and J by 4 bases, leaving 23 bases between them. The CDR3 extends over 19 amino acids. As DNA, the CDR3 is TGTGCCAGCAGCTTAGCAGGGATAGGGGGGGTAGGTAGCGCAGATACGCAGTATTTT. Protein sequence: CASSLAGIGGVGSADTQYF.

This chain uses TRBV18 with TRBJ1-1; tentative D call: TRBD1 (5 bases). The CDR3 length is 15 residues. CDR1 is KGHSH, CDR2 LQKENI, per germline. V lost 2 bases to trimming and J lost 6 bases, with 16 bases between them. The CDR3 sequence is CASSPLEGLQAEAFF. The CDR3 region has the DNA TGTGCCAGCTCACCATTGGAGGGCCTACAGGCTGAAGCTTTCTTT.

The chain employs TRBV27 and TRBJ1-5; D is uncertain. Germline V gene sequence: CDR1 MNHEY, CDR2 SMNVEV (reference sequence). CDR3 size: 16 residues. V dropped 6 bases and J dropped 3 bases, with 18 bases sitting between them. CDR3 sequence (DNA): TGTGCCAGCAGGATATCCGAAAGAGGGCTCAATCAGCCCCAGCATTTT. This gives the protein CASRISERGLNQPQHF.

This chain links TRBV7-8 with TRBJ1-5; possible D gene TRBD1, 6 bases. The germline gives CDR1 SGHVS, CDR2 FQNEAQ. V was cut by 3 bases and J by 2 bases, with 11 bases left in between. The CDR3 covers 15 residues. The CDR3, as DNA: TGTGCCAGCAGCTTGGGGGGGCACGGCAATCAGCCCCAGCATTTT. Amino acid sequence: CASSLGGHGNQPQHF.

The DNA of the CDR3 is TGTGCCAGCAGTCAGGGGGAGGAGCAGTACTTC. Amino acid sequence: CASSQGEEQYF. The V gene is TRBV2, the J gene TRBJ2-7; TRBD1 matches at 7 bases. Trimming removed 5 bases from V and 7 bases from J; junction bases left unmatched: 2. Looked up from germline, CDR1 is SNHLY and CDR2 is FYNNEI. The CDR3 contains 11 residues.

The J gene is TRBJ2-7, the V gene TRBV6-2 or TRBV6-3; 7 positions agree with TRBD1. The junction had 9 bases not matched to a gene; V was cut back by 4 bases and J by 3 bases. The CDR3 runs 15 residues. Germline assignment: CDR1 MNHEY and CDR2 SVGEGT. CDR3 protein: CASSSSNTGVYEQYF. CDR3 nucleotides: TGTGCCAGCAGTTCAAGTAATACAGGGGTCTACGAGCAGTACTTC.

This clone came up a few times. The chain carries TRBV10-3 and TRBJ1-3; a weak D match, TRBD1 (6 bases). CDR3 size: 16 residues. The germline gives CDR1 ENHRY, CDR2 SYGVKD. V was cut by 7 bases and J by 0 bases, with 16 bases left in between. This CDR3 is CAITGGPSVSGNTIYF. The CDR3, as DNA: TGTGCCATCACGGGGGGGCCTTCTGTCTCTGGAAACACCATATATTTT.

This clone was counted once. The gene calls are TRBV19 and TRBJ1-3, with D tentatively TRBD1 (5 bases). The CDR3 runs 15 residues. CDR1 and CDR2 from the germline V gene are LNHDA and SQIVND (reference sequence). The ends were cut back, 7 bases at V and 0 bases at J, with 13 bases in the middle. Here the CDR3 reads CASTMPGHSGNTIYF. CDR3 bases: TGTGCCAGTACCATGCCAGGACACTCTGGAAACACCATATATTTT. Full variable domain (missing parts from reference TRBV19 and TRBJ1-3): DGGITQSPKYLFRKEGQNVTLSCEQNLNHDAMYWYRQDPGQGLRLIYYSQIVNDFQKGDIAEGYSVSREKKESFPLTVTSAQKNPTAFYLCASTMPGHSGNTIYFGEGSWLTVV.

The V and J genes are TRBV28 and TRBJ2-1; TRBD1 matches at 8 bases. This CDR3 comprises 17 residues. After removal of 6 bases from V and 4 bases from J, the junction contained 14 bases not matched to a gene. In germline, CDR1 is MDHEN, CDR2 SYDVKM. The CDR3 region is CASSPRQGPRFYNEQFF. CDR3 DNA sequence: TGTGCCAGCAGCCCGAGACAGGGGCCGAGATTTTACAATGAGCAGTTCTTC.

The chain combines TRBV10-3 with TRBJ2-6, with 8 bases that match TRBD1. The trim removed 4 bases at V and 4 bases at J, leaving 3 bases unmatched. This CDR3 has 15 amino acids. CDR1 is ENHRY and CDR2 is SYGVKD in the germline V gene. The CDR3 DNA sequence: TGTGCCATCAGTGCGACAGGGGTAGGGGCCAACGTCCTGACTTTC. It specifies CAISATGVGANVLTF.

The J gene is TRBJ1-3, the V gene TRBV7-2; tentative D call: TRBD1 (5 bases). Trimming cost V 5 bases and J 3 bases, with 8 bases left between them. The CDR3 totals 13 residues. Germline values: CDR1 SGHTA, CDR2 FQGNSA. The DNA of the CDR3 is TGTGCCAGCAGCCCTCAGGGTGGAAACACCATATATTTT. Translation gives CASSPQGGNTIYF.

V gene TRBV3-1 (or the pseudogene TRBV3-2) combines with J gene TRBJ2-5; TRBD2 might be the D (5 bases). This CDR3 is 15 amino acids long. Germline-derived CDR1 and CDR2 are LGHDT and YNNKEL (reference sequence). V lost 4 bases to trimming and J lost 5 bases, with 17 bases between them. The CDR3 bases are TGTGCCAGCAGCCCAATCCTCGAGGGTGGGGAGACCCAGTACTTC. Protein product: CASSPILEGGETQYF.

The chain links TRBV19 to TRBJ1-4; D is possibly TRBD1 (5 bases). This CDR3 is built from 15 residues. CDR1 and CDR2 (germline): LNHDA, SQIVND (reference sequence). V was pared by 1 base and J by 3 bases, with 9 bases between. The CDR3 DNA sequence: TGTGCCAGTAGTATAGGTGCGGGGGCTAATGAAAAACTGTTTTTT. Protein sequence: CASSIGAGANEKLFF.

This clone was counted once. The chain couples TRBV7-3 to TRBJ1-1; D is undetermined. Trimming shortened V by 2 bases and J by 1 base, and 11 bases separated the two germline ends. The CDR3 extends over 15 amino acids. From germline, CDR1 is SGHTA and CDR2 FQGTGA. This chain's CDR3 is CASSLLGGQNTEAFF. As DNA, the CDR3 is TGTGCCAGCAGCTTATTAGGAGGGCAGAACACTGAAGCTTTCTTT. Full variable domain (missing parts from reference TRBV7-3 and TRBJ1-1): GAGVSQTPSNKVTEKGKYVELRCDPISGHTALYWYRQSLGQGPEFLIYFQGTGAADDSGLPNDRFFAVRPEGSVSTLKIQRTERGDSAVYLCASSLLGGQNTEAFFGQGTRLTVV.

CDR3 in amino acids: CASSGGYGYTF. The CDR3 DNA reads TGTGCCAGCAGTGGGGGGTATGGCTACACCTTC. The V and J genes are TRBV27 and TRBJ1-2; D may be TRBD1 (5 bases). CDR3 length: 11 residues. V was pared by 5 bases and J by 5 bases, with 6 bases between. Germline V gives CDR1 MNHEY, CDR2 SMNVEV (reference sequence).

The V call is TRBV2, the J call TRBJ1-4; 8 nucleotides line up with TRBD1. The length of the CDR3 is 13 residues. Germline values: CDR1 SNHLY, CDR2 FYNNEI. V lost 7 bases, J lost 4 bases, and 2 bases stayed unmatched. CDR3 in amino acids: CASIQGGNEKLFF. CDR3 DNA sequence: TGTGCCAGCATACAGGGGGGTAATGAAAAACTGTTTTTT.

This rearrangement joins TRBV7-2 to TRBJ2-3, with D possibly being TRBD2 (5 bases). The CDR3 totals 16 residues. Germline CDR1 SGHTA, CDR2 FQGNSA. V was pared by 3 bases and J by 0 bases, with 13 bases between. CDR3 sequence (DNA): TGTGCCAGCAGCTTGGCGGACTTCCCTAGCACAGATACGCAGTATTTT. Its protein product is CASSLADFPSTDTQYF.

The chain links TRBV5-4 to TRBJ1-1, with D unclear. CDR3 size: 14 residues. Per the germline V gene, CDR1 is SGHNT and CDR2 is YYREEE (reference sequence). V was trimmed by 1 base and J by 9 bases, leaving 16 bases between them. For the CDR3, the DNA is TGTGCCAGCAGCTTGTCGGGGTGGGCTAAACAAGCTTTCTTT. Its protein is CASSLSGWAKQAFF.